Each of the 18 T cell receptor beta chains below was sequenced from the same sample in a study of blood T cells in healthy people across ages. Then a second PCR, running roughly 7 to 11 cycles, was carried out with a sample-barcoded 5' primer and a J-beta primer mix. Using its own MiXCR run on the 5' RACE reads, TCRdb lists one record per CDR3 protein. The sample lists about 570,000 distinct CDR3 sequences; 25% to 30% were seen once. Sequencing used blood. The receptors come from an older woman in good health.

This clonotype has a handful of counts. The chain couples TRBV6-2 or TRBV6-3 to TRBJ1-1; TRBD1 is a possible D gene (6 bases). The germline V gene encodes CDR1 MNHEY and CDR2 SVGEGT. The CDR3 spans 12 residues. The V end was cut by 2 bases, the J end by 8 bases, with 9 bases between. Here the CDR3 DNA reads TGTGCCAGCAGTTACAAGGGGGGGGAAGCTTTCTTT. Encoded protein: CASSYKGGEAFF.

The gene calls are TRBV12-3 or TRBV12-4 and TRBJ2-4; D is ambiguous. V dropped 6 bases and J dropped 6 bases, with 3 bases sitting between them. The CDR3 spans 10 residues. CDR3 coding DNA: TGTGCCAGCAGCGCAAACATTCAGTACTTC. As protein: CASSANIQYF.

The V gene is TRBV5-1, the J gene TRBJ2-5, with TRBD1 matching 9 bases. Losses at the gene ends were 4 bases for V and 5 bases for J; bases not matched to a gene: 9. The CDR3 contains 15 residues. Germline-derived CDR1 and CDR2 are SGHRS and YFSETQ. CDR3: CASSAHTGGMETQYF. CDR3 sequence (DNA): TGCGCCAGCAGCGCGCACACAGGGGGCATGGAGACCCAGTACTTC.

This clonotype showed up just a few times. The chain recombines TRBV6-1 with TRBJ2-2; tentative D call: TRBD2 (6 bases). The germline V gene has CDR1 MNHNS and CDR2 SASEGT. This CDR3 has 14 amino acids. Here the CDR3 DNA reads TGTGCAGCCCTCCGGTTGGGGGGCACCGGGGAGCTGTTTTTT. Translation gives CAALRLGGTGELFF.

This clonotype was detected only once. The gene calls are TRBV20-1 and TRBJ2-6; a weak D match, TRBD1 (5 bases). CDR1 DFQATT and CDR2 SNEGSKA come from the germline V gene (reference sequence). V was shortened by 0 bases and J by 2 bases, with 8 bases between the two germline ends. CDR3 length equals 15 residues. In nucleotides, the CDR3 is TGCAGTGCTAGAGATCTCAGGGCTGGGGCCAACGTCCTGACTTTC. This translates into CSARDLRAGANVLTF.

This clonotype was picked up a small number of times. The chain carries TRBV7-2 and TRBJ2-5; perhaps TRBD2 as D (5 bases). The V gene's germline CDR1 is SGHTA and CDR2 FQGNSA. The V gene lost 1 base and the J gene lost 11 bases, with 17 bases spanning the gap. The CDR3 is made up of 14 amino acids. The CDR3: CASSLVRQVGEQYF. Written as DNA, the CDR3 is TGTGCCAGCAGCTTAGTGCGGCAGGTTGGGGAGCAGTACTTC.

V and J are TRBV4-3 and TRBJ1-1, with D perhaps TRBD1 (5 bases). V was cut by 3 bases and J by 5 bases, with 19 bases left in between. The CDR3 extends over 16 amino acids. Germline CDR1 reads LGHNA; CDR2 reads YSLEER. DNA of the CDR3: TGCGCCAGCAGCCAGGTTTATGGGGGACTAGGGACTGAAGCTTTCTTT. It is translated as CASSQVYGGLGTEAFF.

This clonotype was found many times. This chain uses TRBV5-1 with TRBJ1-1; D not resolved. This CDR3 contains 14 residues. V shed 2 bases and J shed 1 base, with 9 bases lying between them. Germline-derived CDR1 and CDR2 are SGHRS and YFSETQ. The DNA for the CDR3 is TGCGCCAGCAGCTTCCAAACAGAGAACACTGAAGCTTTCTTT. Translation gives CASSFQTENTEAFF.

This clonotype was detected many times. This chain links TRBV4-3 with TRBJ2-5; 7 bases fit TRBD1. The CDR3 has 15 residues. With V trimmed by 1 base and J by 5 bases, 7 bases remained unmatched. The germline V gene encodes CDR1 LGHNA and CDR2 YSLEER. The chain's CDR3 is CASSQGAGGLETQYF. The CDR3 DNA reads as TGCGCCAGCAGCCAAGGCGCAGGGGGTTTGGAGACCCAGTACTTC.

This clonotype was recorded a few times. V usage is TRBV20-1 and J usage is TRBJ2-3; D is uncertain. Per the germline V gene, CDR1 is DFQATT and CDR2 is SNEGSKA (reference sequence). V was shortened by 0 bases and J by 5 bases, with 9 bases between the two germline ends. The length of the CDR3 is 13 residues. CDR3 DNA: TGCAGTGCTAGAGATTCCTTGGGAGATACGCAGTATTTT. Protein: CSARDSLGDTQYF.

This clonotype was seen a few times. The chain carries TRBV11-1 and TRBJ2-1, with D maybe TRBD2 (6 bases). Germline CDR1 SGHAT, CDR2 FQDESV (reference sequence). The CDR3 consists of 16 residues. V was trimmed by 0 bases and J by 5 bases, leaving 14 bases between them. The CDR3 loop is CASSLALGSGNNEQFF. The CDR3 bases are TGTGCCAGCAGCTTAGCGCTGGGTAGCGGAAACAATGAGCAGTTCTTC.

The gene calls are TRBV5-1 and TRBJ2-3; possible D gene TRBD1, 7 bases. The CDR3 covers 15 residues. Germline V gives CDR1 SGHRS, CDR2 YFSETQ. Trimming removed 4 bases at V and 2 bases at J, with 14 bases between. CDR3: CASSRGTASTDTQYF. CDR3 sequence (DNA): TGCGCCAGCAGCCGGGGGACAGCATCCACAGATACGCAGTATTTT.

V and J are TRBV7-2 and TRBJ2-4, with TRBD2 matching 14 bases. The CDR3 is 17 amino acids. The J segment lost 11 bases and the V segment lost 5 bases, leaving 14 bases of the junction unmatched. From germline, CDR1 is SGHTA and CDR2 FQGNSA. The CDR3 nucleotides are TGTGCCAGCAGCCTAAGTTTTACCGGGACTAGCGGGGGTGTTCAGTACTTC. It translates to CASSLSFTGTSGGVQYF.

This clonotype was recorded a few times. The chain is built from TRBV6-6 and TRBJ2-5; TRBD1 agrees at 7 bases. CDR3 length: 14 amino acids. J was trimmed by 4 bases and V by 7 bases; bases with no gene match: 9. Germline loops: CDR1 MNHNY, CDR2 SVGAGI (reference sequence). This CDR3 is CASTQPGGAETQYF. In DNA, the CDR3 is TGTGCCAGCACCCAACCAGGGGGAGCAGAGACCCAGTACTTC.

The chain uses TRBV7-2 and TRBJ2-1, with D tentatively TRBD1 (5 bases). TRBJ2-7 matches the DNA end more closely, so the J call is doubtful. The CDR3 extends over 15 amino acids. The germline V gene encodes CDR1 SGHTA and CDR2 FQGNSA. DNA of the CDR3: TGTGCCAGCAGCTTGAAGGGGTCGTGGTTCTACGAGCAGTACTTC. Its translation is CASSLKGSWFYEQYF.

This clonotype was recorded only once. V usage is TRBV13 and J usage is TRBJ1-1; tentatively, D is TRBD1 (6 bases). The CDR3 extends over 13 amino acids. CDR1 and CDR2 (germline): PRHDT, FYEKMQ (reference sequence). V lost 0 bases to trimming and J lost 11 bases, with 13 bases between them. The CDR3 region is CASSLGQGFDAFF. The CDR3 DNA follows: TGTGCCAGCAGCTTAGGGCAGGGGTTTGACGCTTTCTTT.

V gene TRBV7-3 combines with J gene TRBJ2-2, with 12 nucleotides matching TRBD2. The length of the CDR3 is 15 residues. The trim removed 5 bases at V and 6 bases at J, leaving 4 bases unmatched. Germline loops: CDR1 SGHTA, CDR2 FQGTGA. CDR3 DNA sequence: TGTGCCAGCAGCCCCGCTAGCGGGGGGGCCGGGGAGCTGTTTTTT. It translates to CASSPASGGAGELFF.

This clonotype was seen just once. The chain combines TRBV7-9 with TRBJ2-5, with 9 bases fitting TRBD2. CDR1 and CDR2 from the germline V gene are SEHNR and FQNEAQ (reference sequence). This CDR3 spans 15 amino acids. V gave up 5 bases and J gave up 11 bases; unmatched junction bases: 15. The CDR3 spells CASSAPGTSSREQYF. DNA of the CDR3: TGTGCCAGCAGCGCCCCCGGGACTAGCTCGCGGGAGCAGTACTTC.